These 8 T cell receptor beta chains were sequenced from one sample in a study of T cells in Graves' hyperthyroidism and ophthalmopathy. Amplified TCR beta CDR3 regions derived from RNA transcripts. The HTBI set primed first-round TCR CDR3 RT-PCR. TCRdb reprocessed the multiplex PCR reads with MiXCR, giving one entry per CDR3 protein. The data hold a few hundred thousand distinct CDR3 sequences, with 15% to 19% observed a single time. Material for sequencing was blood. Receptors originate from a woman aged 18-29 years with Graves' hyperthyroidism.

About this clonotype itself: A much larger clone lies one base from this, so it may be a read error. The CDR3 bases are TGTGCCAGCGGTTTAAATCCGGCCAGTCTGGGGAATTCACCCCTCCACTTT. Translated, it gives CASGLNPASLGNSPLHF. This sequence joins TRBV12-3 or TRBV12-4 and TRBJ1-6; no clear D gene. The CDR3 is made up of 17 amino acids.

This clonotype was detected ten times or more. The J gene is TRBJ2-7, the V gene TRBV6-1; D is unclear. This CDR3 comprises 11 residues. The germline CDR1 and CDR2 sequences are MNHNS and SASEGT. V lost 7 bases and J 4 bases, leaving 8 bases between the germline ends. CDR3 coding DNA: TGTGCCAGCACCAATGTGTACGAGCAGTACTTC. It translates to CASTNVYEQYF.

The J gene is TRBJ2-3, the V gene TRBV28; 7 bases agree with TRBD2. J was trimmed by 4 bases and V by 2 bases; bases with no gene match: 12. The V gene's germline CDR1 is MDHEN and CDR2 SYDVKM. The CDR3 totals 17 residues. CDR3 amino acids: CASSLPFGGGRPDTQYF. The CDR3 nucleotides read TGTGCCAGCAGTTTACCTTTTGGGGGAGGGCGGCCAGATACGCAGTATTTT.

This clonotype was found many times. The chain combines TRBV12-3 or TRBV12-4 with TRBJ1-1; TRBD1 agrees at 7 bases. The CDR3 sequence is 13 residues long. Trimming took 8 bases from V and 6 from J; bases not matched to a gene: 9. DNA of the CDR3: TGTGCCAGCCACCGGACAGGTGTCTCTGAAGCTTTCTTT. This translates into CASHRTGVSEAFF.

This clonotype was seen only a few times. This chain uses TRBV5-8 with TRBJ2-5, with TRBD2 identical over 7 bases. V lost 5 bases and J lost 1; bases outside the gene matches: 5. The germline CDR1 and CDR2 sequences are SGHTS and YDEGEE. This CDR3 comprises 14 residues. CDR3 nucleotide sequence: TGTGCCAGCAGTCCCGCTAGCGGCCAAGAGACCCAGTACTTC. Its translation is CASSPASGQETQYF.

This clonotype was seen only a few times. The J gene is TRBJ1-5, the V gene TRBV12-3 or TRBV12-4; TRBD1 matches 7 bases. V was pared by 6 bases and J by 5 bases, with 1 base of the junction left unmatched. The CDR3 contains 12 residues. Here the CDR3 reads CASRGTDQPQHF. The CDR3 DNA reads TGTGCCAGCAGGGGGACAGATCAGCCCCAGCATTTT.

The chain carries TRBV7-2 and TRBJ2-6; D gene unclear. This CDR3 has 15 residues. Germline V lookup: CDR1 SGHTA, CDR2 FQGNSA. V lost 0 bases to trimming and J lost 1 base, with 4 bases between them. For the CDR3, the DNA is TGTGCCAGCAGCTTAGCGGGGTCTGGGGCCAACGTCCTGACTTTC. Encoded protein: CASSLAGSGANVLTF.

Only a few counts were recorded for this clonotype. The rearrangement uses TRBV5-1 and TRBJ1-3; D not certain. CDR3 length: 15 amino acids. Germline CDR1 is SGHRS and CDR2 is YFSETQ. With 0 bases removed from V and 0 bases from J, the gap between germline ends came to 7 bases. The CDR3 DNA sequence: TGCGCCAGCAGCTTGGCCGGCGGCTCTGGAAACACCATATATTTT. Its protein product is CASSLAGGSGNTIYF.